Each of the 8 T cell receptor beta chains below was sequenced from the same sample in a study of CD8+CD57+ T cells in acquired aplastic anemia. Template material for TCR beta VDJ and CDR3 profiling consisted of genomic DNA. One entry per CDR3 protein, called by TCRdb with MiXCR from the reads. This sample carries around 200,000 distinct CDR3 sequences, under 50% of them seen once, and the ten largest clones take about 2%. It was patients with CD8+CD57+ cell expansion by flow cytometry who were chosen for sequencing. What was sequenced was sorted CD4+, CD8+, or CD8+CD57+ T cells (not recorded which) from PBMCs. All receptors derive from a human donor with aplastic anemia.

The chain links TRBV24-1 to TRBJ1-5; tentative D call: TRBD1 (6 bases). Trimming removed 7 bases at V and 2 bases at J, with 11 bases between. The CDR3 sequence is 14 residues long. Germline values: CDR1 KGHDR, CDR2 SFDVKD. The CDR3 coding sequence is TGTGCCACCAGGGGGGCGATCGGCAATCAGCCCCAGCATTTT. Its protein is CATRGAIGNQPQHF.

This chain connects TRBV19 to TRBJ2-7; D may be TRBD1 (5 bases). Between the trimmed V and J ends, which lost 5 bases and 1 base, there was a span of 9 bases. Germline lookup yields CDR1 LNHDA and CDR2 SQIVND (reference sequence). The CDR3 extends over 13 amino acids. Here the CDR3 DNA reads TGTGCCAGTAGTTCAGGGCCGTCCTACGAGCAGTACTTC. Protein product: CASSSGPSYEQYF.

This clonotype turned up a few times. J is TRBJ2-5 and V is TRBV7-2; perhaps TRBD2 as D (5 bases). The CDR3 has 15 amino acids. V lost 2 bases to trimming and J lost 2 bases, with 12 bases between them. CDR1 is SGHTA, CDR2 FQGNSA, per germline. CDR3 loop: CASSLRGQSQETQYF. Written as DNA, the CDR3 is TGTGCCAGCAGCTTACGAGGGCAGAGTCAAGAGACCCAGTACTTC.

A word on this clonotype: Given a much more abundant clone one base away, this may be a read error. The chain uses TRBV9 and TRBJ2-2; the match to TRBD2 covers 14 bases. This CDR3 comprises 17 residues. CDR1 and CDR2 from the germline V gene are SGDLS and YYNGEE. The CDR3 loop is CASSVGTSGGNTGEPFF. The CDR3 region has the DNA TGTGCCAGCAGCGTAGGGACTAGCGGGGGGAACACCGGGGAGCCGTTTTTT.

The count of this clonotype is one. The chain carries TRBV12-3 or TRBV12-4 and TRBJ2-1, with unresolved D. CDR3 length: 13 amino acids. The ends were cut back, 5 bases at V and 9 bases at J, with 14 bases in the middle. CDR3: CASSPSFTGEQFF. In DNA form, the CDR3 reads TGTGCCAGCAGTCCCTCCTTCACCGGTGAGCAGTTCTTC.

This clonotype occurred many times. The chain is built from TRBV3-1 and TRBJ2-7; D remains unclear. This CDR3 is built from 13 residues. Germline V gene sequence: CDR1 LGHDT, CDR2 YNNKEL (reference sequence). Trimming took 7 bases from V and 2 from J, leaving 12 bases between them. CDR3 amino acids: CASTPGPPYEQYF. The CDR3 DNA is TGTGCCAGCACCCCTGGGCCACCCTACGAGCAGTACTTC.

This clonotype was recorded many times. CDR3 residues: CASRWQGGTEAFF. CDR3 nucleotides: TGTGCCAGCCGTTGGCAGGGAGGCACTGAAGCTTTCTTT. The chain is built from TRBV27 and TRBJ1-1; D may be TRBD1 (5 bases). The germline V gene has CDR1 MNHEY and CDR2 SMNVEV (reference sequence). V was shortened by 8 bases and J by 4 bases, with 14 bases between the two germline ends. The CDR3 is made up of 13 amino acids.

This clonotype has just one count. At one end the junction does not follow the germline gene, possibly because of a read error. The J gene is TRBJ1-1, the V gene TRBV15, with D unclear. CDR3 size: 11 residues. Germline-derived CDR1 and CDR2 are LNHNV and YYDKDF (reference sequence). The CDR3 sequence is CATSSNTEALF. In DNA, the CDR3 is TGTGCCACCAGCAGTAACACTGAAGCTTTATTT.